This TCR beta chain was sequenced during a study of blood T cells in healthy people across ages (dated by TCRdb to between 2015 and 2016). Notes on the research overall: In model experiments, template switching captured about one uniquely barcoded TCR beta cDNA molecule for every two T cells. Two additional independent replicas of 1 million unique cDNA reads from the same blood draw were analyzed for two donors (one aged 18 to 30 and one aged 80 or older). The donors were divided into four age groups: young (average roughly 15 years), middle-aged (approximately 39), aged (about 60) and long-lived (about 90). To avoid experimental bias, donors of different ages were randomly spread across the sequencing lanes. To track age-related changes in TCR beta repertoire diversity, the study relied on deep sequencing normalized with unique cDNA molecular identifiers. What the research found in general, with its limitations: Because donor CMV infection status was unknown, age-related changes in expanded clonotypes were potentially confounded. A strong correlation was found between observed TCR beta diversity and the percentage of naive T cells measured by flow cytometry. Compared with the aged group, the long-lived group had more naive CD4+ T cells, fewer expanded clones and increased TCR diversity, a pattern suggesting age selection. Conclusive comparison of naive and antigen-experienced compartments was prevented by the profiling of bulk unsorted PBMCs. As age increased, observed TCR beta diversity per million T cells dropped in a roughly linear way, and a significant reduction was already evident by age 40. Estimates of total diversity based on one million sequenced T cells were regarded as lower bounds and as underestimates.

Worth noting for this clonotype: The specificity of this receptor is unknown. No per-base quality is available; no much larger clone lies one base away.

Library preparation employed 5' RACE. The reads were generated on an Illumina HiSeq 2500. A second PCR of about 6 to 11 cycles was run with a J-beta primer mix and a sample-barcoded 5' primer. A template-switch 5' adaptor carrying 12 random nucleotides introduced a unique molecular identifier onto each TCR beta cDNA molecule. Each sample yielded at least 2.5 million CDR3-containing paired-end reads. First-strand cDNA was synthesized from all RNA with the Mint cDNA synthesis kit, primed by a TRBC-specific oligonucleotide. All cDNA was treated with uracil-DNA glycosylase and then went through a first 18-cycle PCR with the universal primers M1SS and BC2_uni_R. Under the source paper's analysis protocol: For normalization, 1 million high-quality reads, each with a distinct molecular identifier, were randomly selected from each sample. Instead of being binned into consensus sequences, reads that shared molecular identifiers were thrown out. MiTCR, with a Q25 quality threshold and the strictest error-elimination algorithm, was used for CDR3 identification, clonotype clustering and error correction. Lower-bound total TCR beta diversity was estimated with a nonparametric unseen species model using Euler transformation. TCRdb applied fastp at Q25 and MiXCR to the public reads, then kept only in-frame beta chains. Records with the same CDR3 protein are collapsed into one entry carrying the most frequent genes and DNA. The V and J calls here are based on TCRdb, not the publication. This sample is represented by about 1.8 million distinct CDR3 sequences; approximately 50% of them were singletons. Around 2.1% of the sample goes to the ten largest clones.

Donors were 35 to 40 systemically healthy Caucasian individuals from Russia aged about 6 to 100 years. Approximately 10 milliliters of peripheral blood were collected from each donor into EDTA-treated Vacutainer tubes. PBMCs were isolated by Ficoll-Paque density-gradient centrifugation, with at least 6 million obtained per sample. Total RNA was extracted from PBMCs with Trizol reagent, with at least 6 micrograms obtained per sample. Naive CD45RAhigh/CD27high T cell percentages were measured by flow cytometry on a PBMC aliquot from every donor. Taken from the germline V gene, the CDR1 and CDR2 loops are SGHTA and FQGNSA. The germline ends are 11 bases apart after V is trimmed by 3 bases and J by 0 bases. From the cysteine up to the phenylalanine, the CDR3 has a length of 15 residues. Only the CDR3 part of the read is kept: 45 bases, read in frame from the first base.

Sequenced input: blood. The clonotype originates from a woman between 40 and 50 years old in good health. The chain is assembled from TRBV7-2 and TRBJ1-1, with the D gene uncertain. CDR3 protein: CASSFNPTMNTEAFF. The DNA sequence is TGTGCCAGCAGCTTCAACCCGACGATGAACACTGAAGCTTTCTTT. The CDR3, completed at both ends by the reference TRBV7-2 and TRBJ1-1 genes, gives the full variable domain GAGVSQSPSNKVTEKGKDVELRCDPISGHTALYWYRQSLGQGLEFLIYFQGNSAPDKSGLPSDRFSAERTGGSVSTLTIQRTQQEDSAVYLCASSFNPTMNTEAFFGQGTRLTVV.